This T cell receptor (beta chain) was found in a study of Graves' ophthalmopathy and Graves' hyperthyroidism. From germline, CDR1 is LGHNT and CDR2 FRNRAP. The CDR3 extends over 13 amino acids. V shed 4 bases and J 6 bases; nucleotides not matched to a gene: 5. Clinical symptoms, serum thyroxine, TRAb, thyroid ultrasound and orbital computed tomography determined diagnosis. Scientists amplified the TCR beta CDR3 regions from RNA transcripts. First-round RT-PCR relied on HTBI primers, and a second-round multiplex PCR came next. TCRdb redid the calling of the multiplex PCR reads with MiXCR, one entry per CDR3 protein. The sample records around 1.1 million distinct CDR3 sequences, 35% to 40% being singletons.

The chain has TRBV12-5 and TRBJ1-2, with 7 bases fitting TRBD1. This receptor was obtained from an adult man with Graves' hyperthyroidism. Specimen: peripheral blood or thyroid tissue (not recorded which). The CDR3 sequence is CASGSGQADGYTF. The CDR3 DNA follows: TGTGCTAGTGGTTCTGGACAGGCCGATGGCTACACCTTC.